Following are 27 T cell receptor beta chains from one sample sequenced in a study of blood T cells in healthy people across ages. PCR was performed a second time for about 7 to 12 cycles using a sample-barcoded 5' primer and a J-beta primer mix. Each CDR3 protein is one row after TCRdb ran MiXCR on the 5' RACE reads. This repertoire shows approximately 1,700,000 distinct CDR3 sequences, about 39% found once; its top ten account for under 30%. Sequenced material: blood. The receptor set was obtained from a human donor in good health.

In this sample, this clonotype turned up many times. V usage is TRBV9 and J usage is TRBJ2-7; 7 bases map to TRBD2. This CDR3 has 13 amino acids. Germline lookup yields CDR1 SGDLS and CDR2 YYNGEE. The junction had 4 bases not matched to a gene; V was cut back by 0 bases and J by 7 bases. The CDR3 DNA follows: TGTGCCAGCAGCGTAGCCGGGCGGGGGGAGCAGTACTTC. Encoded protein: CASSVAGRGEQYF.

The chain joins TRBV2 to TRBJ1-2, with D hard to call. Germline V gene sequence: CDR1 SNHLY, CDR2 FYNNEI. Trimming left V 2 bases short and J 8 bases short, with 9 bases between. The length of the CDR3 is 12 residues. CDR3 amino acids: CASSEKFSGYTF. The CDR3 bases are TGTGCCAGCAGTGAAAAGTTCAGCGGCTACACCTTC.

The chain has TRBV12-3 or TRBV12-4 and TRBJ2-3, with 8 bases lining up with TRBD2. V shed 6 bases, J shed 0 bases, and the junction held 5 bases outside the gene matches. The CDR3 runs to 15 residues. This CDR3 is CASRSTSGSTDTQYF. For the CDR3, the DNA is TGTGCCAGCAGATCTACTAGCGGTAGCACAGATACGCAGTATTTT.

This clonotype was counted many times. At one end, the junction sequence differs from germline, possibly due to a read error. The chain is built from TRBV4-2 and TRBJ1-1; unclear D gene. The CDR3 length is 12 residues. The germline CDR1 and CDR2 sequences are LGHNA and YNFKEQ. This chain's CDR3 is CASSPSGTEAFF. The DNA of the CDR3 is TGCGCCAGCAGCCCTAGTGGTACTGAAGCTTTCTTT.

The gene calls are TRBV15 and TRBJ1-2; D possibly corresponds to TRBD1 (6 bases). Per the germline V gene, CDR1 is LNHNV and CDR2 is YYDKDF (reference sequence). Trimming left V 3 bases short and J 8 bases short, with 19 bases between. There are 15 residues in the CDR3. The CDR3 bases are TGTGCCACCAGCAGGATATTGAGGGGGGGGGAAGGCTACACCTTC. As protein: CATSRILRGGEGYTF.

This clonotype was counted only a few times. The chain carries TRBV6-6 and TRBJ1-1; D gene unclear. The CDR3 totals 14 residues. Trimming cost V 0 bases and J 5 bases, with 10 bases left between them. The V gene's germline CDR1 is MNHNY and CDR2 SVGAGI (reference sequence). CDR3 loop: CASSYSRGKTEAFF. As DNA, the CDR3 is TGTGCCAGCAGTTACTCGCGGGGTAAAACTGAAGCTTTCTTT.

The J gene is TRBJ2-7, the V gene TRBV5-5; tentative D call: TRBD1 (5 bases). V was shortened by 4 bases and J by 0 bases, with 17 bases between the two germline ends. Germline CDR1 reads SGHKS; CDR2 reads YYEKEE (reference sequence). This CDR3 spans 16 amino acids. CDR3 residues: CASSPTGVRSSYEQYF. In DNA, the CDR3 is TGTGCCAGCAGCCCCACAGGTGTAAGGAGCTCCTACGAGCAGTACTTC.

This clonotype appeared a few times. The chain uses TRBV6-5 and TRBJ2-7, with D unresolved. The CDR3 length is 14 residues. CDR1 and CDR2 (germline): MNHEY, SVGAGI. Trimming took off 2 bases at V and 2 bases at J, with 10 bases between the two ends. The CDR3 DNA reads TGTGCCAGCAGTTACCGAGAGAGGCCCTACGAGCAGTACTTC. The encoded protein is CASSYRERPYEQYF.

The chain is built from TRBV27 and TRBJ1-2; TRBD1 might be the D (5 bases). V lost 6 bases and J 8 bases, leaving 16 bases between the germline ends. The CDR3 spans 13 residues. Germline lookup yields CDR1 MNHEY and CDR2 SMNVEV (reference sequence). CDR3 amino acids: CASRMTVAEGYTF. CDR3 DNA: TGTGCCAGCAGGATGACAGTTGCTGAGGGCTACACCTTC.

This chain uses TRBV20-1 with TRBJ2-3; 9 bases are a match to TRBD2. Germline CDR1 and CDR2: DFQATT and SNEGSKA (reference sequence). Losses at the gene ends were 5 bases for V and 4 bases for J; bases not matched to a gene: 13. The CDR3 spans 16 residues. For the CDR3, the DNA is TGCAGTGCTGCAGACATAGCGGGGGTGCAGGCAGATACGCAGTATTTT. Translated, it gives CSAADIAGVQADTQYF.

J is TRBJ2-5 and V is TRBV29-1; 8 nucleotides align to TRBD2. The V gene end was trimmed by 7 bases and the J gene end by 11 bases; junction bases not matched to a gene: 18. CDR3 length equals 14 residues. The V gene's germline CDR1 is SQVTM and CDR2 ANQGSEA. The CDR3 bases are TGCAGCGGCTTAGCGGGGATCAAGTACAATGAGCAGTACTTC. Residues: CSGLAGIKYNEQYF.

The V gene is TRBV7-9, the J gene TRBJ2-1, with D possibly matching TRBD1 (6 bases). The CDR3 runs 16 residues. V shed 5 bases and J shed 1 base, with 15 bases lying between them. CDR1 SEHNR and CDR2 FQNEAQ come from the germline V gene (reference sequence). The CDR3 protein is CASSTQGKGSYNEQFF. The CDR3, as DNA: TGTGCCAGCAGCACGCAGGGGAAGGGATCCTACAATGAGCAGTTCTTC.

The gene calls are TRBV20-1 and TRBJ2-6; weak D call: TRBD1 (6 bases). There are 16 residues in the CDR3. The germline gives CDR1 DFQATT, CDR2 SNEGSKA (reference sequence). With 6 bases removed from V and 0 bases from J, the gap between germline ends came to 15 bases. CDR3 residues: CSAIQGFHSGANVLTF. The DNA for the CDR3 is TGCAGTGCCATACAGGGTTTCCACTCTGGGGCCAACGTCCTGACTTTC.

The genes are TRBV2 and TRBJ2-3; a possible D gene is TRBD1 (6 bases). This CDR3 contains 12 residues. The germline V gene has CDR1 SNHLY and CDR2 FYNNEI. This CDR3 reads CVSQGLTDTQYF. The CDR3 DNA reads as TGTGTCTCCCAGGGGCTTACAGATACGCAGTATTTT.

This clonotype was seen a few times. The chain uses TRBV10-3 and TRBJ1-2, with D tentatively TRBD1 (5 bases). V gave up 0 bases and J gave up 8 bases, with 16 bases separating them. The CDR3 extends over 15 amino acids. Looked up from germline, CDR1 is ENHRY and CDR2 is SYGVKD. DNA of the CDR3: TGTGCCATCAGTGAGTCGCAGGGTGCTTATGGCGGCTACACCTTC. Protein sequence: CAISESQGAYGGYTF.

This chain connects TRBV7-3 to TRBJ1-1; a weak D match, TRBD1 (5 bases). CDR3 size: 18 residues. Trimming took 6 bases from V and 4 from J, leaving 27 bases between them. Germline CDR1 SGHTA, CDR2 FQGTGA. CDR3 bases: TGTGCCAGCAGAACACTCCGAACCAAAGGGGATCTGGTCACTGAAGCTTTCTTT. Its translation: CASRTLRTKGDLVTEAFF. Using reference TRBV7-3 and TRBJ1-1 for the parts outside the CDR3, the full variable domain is GAGVSQTPSNKVTEKGKYVELRCDPISGHTALYWYRQSLGQGPEFLIYFQGTGAADDSGLPNDRFFAVRPEGSVSTLKIQRTERGDSAVYLCASRTLRTKGDLVTEAFFGQGTRLTVV.

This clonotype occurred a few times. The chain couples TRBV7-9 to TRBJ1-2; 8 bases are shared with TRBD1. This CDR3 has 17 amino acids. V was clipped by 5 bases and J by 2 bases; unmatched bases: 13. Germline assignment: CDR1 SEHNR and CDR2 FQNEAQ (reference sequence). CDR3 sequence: CASSLTDRVLGNYGYTF. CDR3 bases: TGTGCCAGCAGCCTAACGGACAGGGTTCTTGGGAACTATGGCTACACCTTC.

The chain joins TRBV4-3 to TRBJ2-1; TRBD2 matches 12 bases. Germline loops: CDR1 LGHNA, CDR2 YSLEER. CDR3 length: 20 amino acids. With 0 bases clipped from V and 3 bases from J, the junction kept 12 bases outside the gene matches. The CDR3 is CASSQEWLAGGTLGYNEQFF. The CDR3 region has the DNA TGCGCCAGCAGCCAAGAGTGGCTAGCGGGGGGGACTCTAGGCTACAATGAGCAGTTCTTC.

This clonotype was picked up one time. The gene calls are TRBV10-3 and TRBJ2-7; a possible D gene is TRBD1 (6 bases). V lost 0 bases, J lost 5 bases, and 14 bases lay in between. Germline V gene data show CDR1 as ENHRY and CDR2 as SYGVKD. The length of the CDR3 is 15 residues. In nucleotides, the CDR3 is TGTGCCATCAGTGAGTCAAACAGGGTATGGCACGAGCAGTACTTC. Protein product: CAISESNRVWHEQYF.

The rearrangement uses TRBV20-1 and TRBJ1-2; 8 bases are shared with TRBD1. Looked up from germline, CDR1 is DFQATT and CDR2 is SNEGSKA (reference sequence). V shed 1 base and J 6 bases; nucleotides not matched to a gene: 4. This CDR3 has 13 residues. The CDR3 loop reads CSARVGTGHGYTF. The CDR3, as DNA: TGCAGTGCTAGAGTCGGGACAGGCCATGGCTACACCTTC.

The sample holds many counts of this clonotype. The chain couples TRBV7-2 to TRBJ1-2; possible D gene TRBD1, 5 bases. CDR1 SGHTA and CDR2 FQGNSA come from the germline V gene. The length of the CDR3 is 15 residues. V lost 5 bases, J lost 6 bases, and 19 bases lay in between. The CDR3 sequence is CASSPGHGRGDGYTF. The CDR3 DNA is TGTGCCAGCAGCCCCGGACACGGCAGAGGAGATGGCTACACCTTC.

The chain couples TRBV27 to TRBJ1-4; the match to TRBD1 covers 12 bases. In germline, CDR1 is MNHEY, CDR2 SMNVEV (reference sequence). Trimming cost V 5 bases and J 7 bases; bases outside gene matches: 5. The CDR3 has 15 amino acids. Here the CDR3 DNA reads TGTGCCAGCAGTCGAGGGGACAGGGGGCGTGAAAAACTGTTTTTT. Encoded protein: CASSRGDRGREKLFF.

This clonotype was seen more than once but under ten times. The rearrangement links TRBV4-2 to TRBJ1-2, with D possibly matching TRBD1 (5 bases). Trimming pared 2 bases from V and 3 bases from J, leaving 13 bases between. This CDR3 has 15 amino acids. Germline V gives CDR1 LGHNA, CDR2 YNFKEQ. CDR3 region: CASSQSGRLDYGYTF. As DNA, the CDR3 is TGTGCCAGCAGCCAATCGGGGCGGTTGGACTATGGCTACACCTTC.

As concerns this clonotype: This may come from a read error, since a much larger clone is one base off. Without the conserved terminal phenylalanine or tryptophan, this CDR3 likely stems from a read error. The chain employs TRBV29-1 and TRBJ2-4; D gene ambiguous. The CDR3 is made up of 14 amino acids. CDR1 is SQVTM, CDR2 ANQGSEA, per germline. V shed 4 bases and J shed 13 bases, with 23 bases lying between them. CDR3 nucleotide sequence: TGCAGCGTTGGAGGTCGAGCAAACGACATGGGGCAGTACTCC. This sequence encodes CSVGGRANDMGQYS.

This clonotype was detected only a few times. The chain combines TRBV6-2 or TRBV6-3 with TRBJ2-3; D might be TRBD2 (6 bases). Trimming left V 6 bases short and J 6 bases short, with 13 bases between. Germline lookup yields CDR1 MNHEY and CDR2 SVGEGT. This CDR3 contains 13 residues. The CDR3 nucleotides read TGTGCCAGCAGACCTCCTGGAGGGGATACGCAGTATTTT. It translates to CASRPPGGDTQYF.

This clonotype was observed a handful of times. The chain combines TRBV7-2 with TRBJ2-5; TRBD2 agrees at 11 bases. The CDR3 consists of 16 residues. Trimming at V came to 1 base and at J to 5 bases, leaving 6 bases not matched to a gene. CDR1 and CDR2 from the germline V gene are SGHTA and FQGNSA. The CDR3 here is CASSLVAGGQGETQYF. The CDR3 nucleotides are TGTGCCAGCAGCTTAGTAGCGGGGGGGCAGGGCGAGACCCAGTACTTC.

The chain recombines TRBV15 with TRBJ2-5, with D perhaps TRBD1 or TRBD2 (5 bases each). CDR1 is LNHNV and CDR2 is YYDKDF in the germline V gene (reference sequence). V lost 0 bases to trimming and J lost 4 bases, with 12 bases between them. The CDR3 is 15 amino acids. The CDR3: CATSRDHGAAETQYF. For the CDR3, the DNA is TGTGCCACCAGCAGAGATCACGGGGCAGCAGAGACCCAGTACTTC.